This entry is about one T cell receptor (beta chain). This specimen belongs to a study of blood T cell repertoires in COVID-19. Background on the study: Samples of COVID-19 (acute and convalescent) were obtained from the United States, Italy and Spain. Sample material is recorded as cDNA or gDNA derived from T cells, B-cell-depleted T cells, or PBMCs.

As originally analysed: Amplification with reference gene primers provided the estimates of nucleated cell counts. This table comes from immunoSEQ multiplex PCR, and its TCRdb copy is limited to in-frame clones, with some not included. Clone size and the V and J calls come from that table; the DNA yielded D and trimming. This sample has roughly 280,000 clones, with almost 90% found just once. The Seattle patients joined while their infection was active and were tracked longitudinally afterward. The sample consisted of peripheral blood. This receptor was identified in a woman aged 25-40 years with COVID-19, enrolled during active disease.

CDR3 nucleotides: TGTGCCAGCAGCTTAGGTAGACCTAGCGGCCAAGAGACCCAGTACTTC. It is translated as CASSLGRPSGQETQYF. This sequence joins TRBV7-2 and TRBJ2-5; 7 bases align to TRBD2. Germline CDR1 reads SGHTA; CDR2 reads FQGNSA. The ends lost 1 base at V and 1 base at J; junction bases unmatched: 6. CDR3 size: 16 residues.